The next 17 T cell receptor beta chains were all read from a single sample in a study of OX40 agonist ivuxolimab in advanced cancers. Method: immunoSEQ multiplex PCR; TCRdb's copy keeps in-frame clones and lacks some. Of 100,000 to 140,000 clones detected, about 91% appear once; the ten largest clones hold roughly 1.2%. This sample comprised CD4+ or CD8+ T cells sorted from blood, obtained in a trial of the OX40 agonist ivuxolimab. These receptor sequences come from an adult with an advanced solid tumor such as melanoma, head and neck, liver or kidney cancer.

The V call is TRBV19, the J call TRBJ2-6; 10 bases fit TRBD1. From germline, CDR1 is LNHDA and CDR2 SQIVND (reference sequence). V shed 6 bases and J 2 bases; nucleotides not matched to a gene: 7. CDR3 length equals 17 residues. Written as DNA, the CDR3 is TGTGCCAGTAGAGTCGGGACAGGGGACCCTGGGGCCAACGTCCTGACTTTC. Protein sequence: CASRVGTGDPGANVLTF.

This chain uses TRBV27 with TRBJ2-3; D might be TRBD1 or TRBD2, each matching 5 bases. Germline loops: CDR1 MNHEY, CDR2 SMNVEV (reference sequence). V was pared by 3 bases and J by 6 bases, with 19 bases between. The CDR3 sequence is 16 residues long. CDR3 sequence: CASSFRGRGKGDTQYF. In DNA form, the CDR3 reads TGTGCCAGCAGTTTTCGGGGAAGGGGAAAGGGTGATACGCAGTATTTT.

The chain is built from TRBV5-6 and TRBJ2-4; 7 nucleotides match TRBD1. From germline, CDR1 is SGHDT and CDR2 YYEEEE. The CDR3 has 17 amino acids. The V segment lost 0 bases and the J segment 9 bases; nucleotides outside the gene matches: 15. The CDR3: CASSLEEGTDPFGIQYF. The CDR3 coding sequence is TGTGCCAGCAGCTTGGAAGAAGGGACAGATCCTTTTGGCATTCAGTACTTC.

This chain uses TRBV19 with TRBJ2-2; TRBD2 agrees at 12 bases. CDR1 is LNHDA, CDR2 SQIVND, per germline (reference sequence). CDR3 length: 18 amino acids. Losses at the gene ends were 3 bases for V and 6 bases for J; bases not matched to a gene: 11. The CDR3 sequence: CASSILLAGGVRSGELFF. CDR3 sequence (DNA): TGTGCCAGTAGTATTTTACTAGCGGGAGGAGTGAGGTCCGGGGAGCTGTTTTTT. Together with reference TRBV19 and TRBJ2-2, the CDR3 gives the full variable domain: DGGITQSPKYLFRKEGQNVTLSCEQNLNHDAMYWYRQDPGQGLRLIYYSQIVNDFQKGDIAEGYSVSREKKESFPLTVTSAQKNPTAFYLCASSILLAGGVRSGELFFGEGSRLTVL.

The rearrangement uses TRBV15 and TRBJ1-3; possibly TRBD1 for D (5 bases). Germline CDR1 LNHNV, CDR2 YYDKDF (reference sequence). V was trimmed by 0 bases and J by 4 bases, leaving 13 bases between them. This CDR3 comprises 16 residues. The CDR3 here is CATSRDPGPTGNTIYF. The DNA for the CDR3 is TGTGCCACCAGCAGAGACCCGGGACCAACCGGAAACACCATATATTTT.

The chain employs TRBV5-1 and TRBJ2-5; 7 bases align to TRBD1. The ends lost 4 bases at V and 5 bases at J; junction bases unmatched: 8. Per the germline V gene, CDR1 is SGHRS and CDR2 is YFSETQ. CDR3 size: 14 residues. CDR3 amino acids: CASSPGGQVETQYF. The CDR3 coding sequence is TGCGCCAGCAGCCCTGGAGGACAGGTTGAGACCCAGTACTTC.

A note on this clone: The junction and the germline gene differ at one end; a read error may be behind it. The CDR3 loop is CANSLYGRVSDTQYF. The CDR3 DNA reads as TGTGCCAACAGTTTATACGGGAGAGTTTCAGATACGCAGTATTTT. V usage is TRBV28 and J usage is TRBJ2-3, with D perhaps matching TRBD2 (6 bases). The CDR3 has 15 residues. From germline, CDR1 is MDHEN and CDR2 SYDVKM.

The V and J genes are TRBV28 and TRBJ1-3; D gene ambiguous. This CDR3 has 15 amino acids. CDR1 and CDR2 (germline): MDHEN, SYDVKM. Trimming pared 5 bases from V and 0 bases from J, leaving 11 bases between. The CDR3 protein is CASSPTGHSGNTIYF. For the CDR3, the DNA is TGTGCCAGCAGTCCCACCGGGCACTCTGGAAACACCATATATTTT.

The V gene is TRBV10-3, the J gene TRBJ1-1; D remains unclear. Per the germline V gene, CDR1 is ENHRY and CDR2 is SYGVKD. The germline V and J ends were trimmed by 0 bases and 0 bases, with 5 bases remaining between them. The CDR3 is 14 residues long. CDR3 region: CAISESSLNTEAFF. CDR3 nucleotides: TGTGCCATCAGTGAGTCGTCTCTGAACACTGAAGCTTTCTTT.

The chain couples TRBV28 to TRBJ1-5; D is perhaps TRBD1 (5 bases). Germline CDR1 and CDR2: MDHEN and SYDVKM. CDR3 length: 15 residues. The V gene lost 6 bases and the J gene lost 2 bases, with 14 bases spanning the gap. CDR3 nucleotide sequence: TGTGCCAGCAGCTTCGGGGGGAGAGGCAATCAGCCCCAGCATTTT. This gives the protein CASSFGGRGNQPQHF.

V usage is TRBV18 and J usage is TRBJ1-5, with D tentatively TRBD1 (5 bases). This CDR3 has 19 residues. Looked up from germline, CDR1 is KGHSH and CDR2 is LQKENI. V lost 3 bases, J lost 0 bases, and 21 bases lay in between. The CDR3 spells CASSPPPGTDLYSNQPQHF. The CDR3 bases are TGTGCCAGCTCACCTCCCCCTGGGACCGACCTTTATAGCAATCAGCCCCAGCATTTT. The variable domain in full, with the rest retrieved from reference TRBV18 and TRBJ1-5, is NAGVMQNPRHLVRRRGQEARLRCSPMKGHSHVYWYRQLPEEGLKFMVYLQKENIIDESGMPKERFSAEFPKEGPSILRIQQVVRGDSAAYFCASSPPPGTDLYSNQPQHFGDGTRLSIL.

The J gene is TRBJ2-5, the V gene TRBV18; 7 nucleotides align to TRBD2. The J segment lost 2 bases and the V segment lost 6 bases, leaving 12 bases of the junction unmatched. The CDR3 runs to 16 residues. Looked up from germline, CDR1 is KGHSH and CDR2 is LQKENI. CDR3: CASSPVATGGQETQYF. CDR3 DNA: TGTGCCAGCTCGCCTGTCGCTACGGGGGGACAAGAGACCCAGTACTTC.

The chain links TRBV5-1 to TRBJ2-7; D remains unclear. The germline gives CDR1 SGHRS, CDR2 YFSETQ. Trimming cost V 4 bases and J 3 bases, with 8 bases left between them. The CDR3 sequence is 12 residues long. The CDR3 sequence: CASSPDLYEQYF. CDR3 in DNA: TGCGCCAGCAGCCCGGACCTCTACGAGCAGTACTTC.

V usage is TRBV5-1 and J usage is TRBJ1-3, with D possibly being TRBD1 (5 bases). Per the germline V gene, CDR1 is SGHRS and CDR2 is YFSETQ. This CDR3 spans 15 amino acids. Trimming pared 4 bases from V and 0 bases from J, leaving 11 bases between. The CDR3 region has the DNA TGCGCCAGCAGCCGGGACGTCGACTCTGGAAACACCATATATTTT. This codes for CASSRDVDSGNTIYF.

V gene TRBV15 combines with J gene TRBJ1-4; no definite D call. CDR3 length equals 17 residues. Germline values: CDR1 LNHNV, CDR2 YYDKDF (reference sequence). Trimming cost V 2 bases and J 5 bases, with 18 bases left between them. The chain's CDR3 is CATSRTRTLRANEKLFF. The CDR3, as DNA: TGTGCCACCAGCAGAACCCGGACCCTTAGGGCGAATGAAAAACTGTTTTTT. Full variable domain (rest looked up from reference TRBV15 and TRBJ1-4): DAMVIQNPRYQVTQFGKPVTLSCSQTLNHNVMYWYQQKSSQAPKLLFHYYDKDFNNEADTPDNFQSRRPNTSFCFLDIRSPGLGDTAMYLCATSRTRTLRANEKLFFGSGTQLSVL.

Only a few counts were recorded for this clone. The chain combines TRBV27 with TRBJ2-3, with TRBD2 identical over 13 bases. The CDR3 loop spans 18 amino acids. The V gene's germline CDR1 is MNHEY and CDR2 SMNVEV (reference sequence). V was clipped by 1 base and J by 3 bases; unmatched bases: 7. The CDR3, as DNA: TGTGCCAGCAGTTTATGGCCCACTAGCGGGAGGGTAACAGATACGCAGTATTTT. As protein: CASSLWPTSGRVTDTQYF.

The chain is built from TRBV5-4 and TRBJ2-7; TRBD1 aligns across 8 bases. This CDR3 is built from 14 residues. Trimming at V came to 4 bases and at J to 6 bases, leaving 9 bases not matched to a gene. Germline V CDR1 and CDR2: SGHNT, YYREEE (reference sequence). For the CDR3, the DNA is TGTGCCAGCAGCCCACGGACAGGGTCGGGCGAGCAGTACTTC. Translated: CASSPRTGSGEQYF.